This passage covers 2 T cell receptor beta chains from one sample sequenced in a study of blood T cell repertoires in COVID-19. The method was immunoSEQ multiplex PCR; TCRdb's version includes in-frame clones alone and lacks a portion of them. The data contain roughly 160,000 clones, about 80% of them singletons. The source material was peripheral blood. These receptor sequences come from a man in his sixties or seventies with active or convalescent COVID-19.

The chain links TRBV5-4 to TRBJ2-5; D possibly corresponds to TRBD1 (6 bases). The CDR3 runs 14 residues. The germline V gene encodes CDR1 SGHNT and CDR2 YYREEE (reference sequence). Deletions cut 1 base from V and 5 bases from J, with 12 bases between. Here the CDR3 reads CASSLSGGFETQYF. For the CDR3, the DNA is TGTGCCAGCAGCTTGAGTGGGGGCTTTGAGACCCAGTACTTC. The full variable domain, its missing parts supplied by reference TRBV5-4 and TRBJ2-5, is ETGVTQSPTHLIKTRGQQVTLRCSSQSGHNTVSWYQQALGQGPQFIFQYYREEENGRGNFPPRFSGLQFPNYSSELNVNALELDDSALYLCASSLSGGFETQYFGPGTRLLVL.

The V call is TRBV10-3, the J call TRBJ2-7; D call uncertain. From germline, CDR1 is ENHRY and CDR2 SYGVKD. The V gene lost 3 bases and the J gene lost 2 bases, with 17 bases spanning the gap. This CDR3 spans 16 amino acids. The CDR3 region has the DNA TGTGCCATCAGTGACAGGCGCGAGACGATAACCTACGAGCAGTACTTC. It encodes CAISDRRETITYEQYF.